This TCR beta chain was captured by sequencing in a study of T-cell reconstitution after alpha-beta-depleted transplantation in children. Findings and limits, study-wide: Alpha-beta T cells present about two months after transplant were reported to originate from several hundred expanded graft clones. Once a year had passed after transplant, T-cell counts and diversity came mostly from newly produced T cells. Surviving recipient T cells and intrathymic progenitors accounted for some patients' high TCRbeta diversity at day 60.

This CDR3 comprises 16 residues. J lost 1 base, V lost 1 base, and 7 bases had no gene match. Germline loops: CDR1 MGHRA, CDR2 YSYEKL. This clonotype came up a few times. Antigen unknown. Molecular barcoding with unique molecular identifiers was used for the TCRbeta library. TCRdb used MiXCR to reprocess the PCR reads, holding one entry per CDR3 protein. The sample gives 250,000 to 400,000 distinct CDR3 sequences, approximately 23% of which show up once; about a tenth is in the top ten. This receptor was taken from a male patient between 10 and 17 years old who had a stem cell transplant for acute lymphoblastic leukemia, so the T cells may come from the graft donor. This specimen was PBMCs, mostly from graft donor cells, taken 180 days after TCRalphabeta/CD19-depleted stem cell transplant. The rearrangement uses TRBV4-1 and TRBJ2-7, with TRBD1 identical over 7 bases. DNA of the CDR3: TGCGCCAGCAGCCAAGTTGGGACAGCTGTTTCCTACGAGCAGTACTTC. Translating it yields CASSQVGTAVSYEQYF.